This record concerns one TCR beta chain sequence. The assay was immunoSEQ multiplex PCR, and TCRdb's table has in-frame clones only and misses some. The sample shows hundreds of thousands of clones, around 91% of them seen only once. The record originates from a study of blood T cell repertoires in COVID-19. Study at large: Whether acute or convalescent, the COVID-19 samples came from the United States, Italy and Spain. In each case, the material was cDNA or gDNA derived from T cells, B-cell-depleted T cells, or PBMCs.

The sequenced sample was peripheral blood. The clonotype was recovered from a woman aged 18 to 35 who had recovered from COVID-19.

The CDR3 region is CASSSDRDRDTQYF. DNA for the CDR3: TGTGCCAGCAGCTCGGACAGGGACAGGGATACGCAGTATTTT. The chain links TRBV11-2 to TRBJ2-3; TRBD1 matches 8 bases. CDR3 length: 14 residues. V was clipped by 4 bases and J by 6 bases; unmatched bases: 6. From germline, CDR1 is SGHAT and CDR2 FQNNGV.